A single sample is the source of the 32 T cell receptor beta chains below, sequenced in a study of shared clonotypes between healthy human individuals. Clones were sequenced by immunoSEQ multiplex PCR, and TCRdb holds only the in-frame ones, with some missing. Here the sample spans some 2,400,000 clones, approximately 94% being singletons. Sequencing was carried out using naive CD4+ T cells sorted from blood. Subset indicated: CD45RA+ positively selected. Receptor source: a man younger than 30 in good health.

Here the CDR3 DNA reads TGTGCCAGCAGTTCGGGACGGATTAATGAAAAACTGTTTTTT. Its translation: CASSSGRINEKLFF. The V call is TRBV28, the J call TRBJ1-4, with a weak D call TRBD1 (5 bases). Germline assignment: CDR1 MDHEN and CDR2 SYDVKM. The CDR3 runs to 14 residues. The V gene lost 4 bases and the J gene lost 4 bases, with 10 bases spanning the gap.

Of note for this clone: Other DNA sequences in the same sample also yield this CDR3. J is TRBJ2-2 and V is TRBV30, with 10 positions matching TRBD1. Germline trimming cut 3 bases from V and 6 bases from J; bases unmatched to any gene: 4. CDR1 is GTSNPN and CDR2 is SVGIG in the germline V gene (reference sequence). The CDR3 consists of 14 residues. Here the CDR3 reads CAWSRDRGSGELFF. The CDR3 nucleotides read TGTGCCTGGAGCCGGGACAGGGGCTCCGGGGAGCTGTTTTTT.

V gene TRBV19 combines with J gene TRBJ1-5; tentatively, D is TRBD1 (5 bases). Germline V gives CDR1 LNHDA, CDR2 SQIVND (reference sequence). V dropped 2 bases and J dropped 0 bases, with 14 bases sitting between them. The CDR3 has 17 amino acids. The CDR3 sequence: CASSIYTGRYSNQPQHF. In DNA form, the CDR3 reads TGTGCCAGTAGTATATACACAGGACGATATAGCAATCAGCCCCAGCATTTT. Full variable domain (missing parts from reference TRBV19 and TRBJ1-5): DGGITQSPKYLFRKEGQNVTLSCEQNLNHDAMYWYRQDPGQGLRLIYYSQIVNDFQKGDIAEGYSVSREKKESFPLTVTSAQKNPTAFYLCASSIYTGRYSNQPQHFGDGTRLSIL.

CDR3 nucleotide sequence: TGCAGCGCCGGCCGGGACACGACCACCGGGGAGCTGTTTTTT. Residues: CSAGRDTTTGELFF. This sequence joins TRBV29-1 and TRBJ2-2; D might be TRBD1 (6 bases). This CDR3 has 14 residues. Germline V gives CDR1 SQVTM, CDR2 ANQGSEA. V gave up 7 bases and J gave up 4 bases, with 16 bases separating them.

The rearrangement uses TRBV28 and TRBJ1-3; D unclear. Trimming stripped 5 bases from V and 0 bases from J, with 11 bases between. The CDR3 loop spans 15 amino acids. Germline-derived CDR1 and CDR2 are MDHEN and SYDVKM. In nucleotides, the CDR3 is TGTGCCAGCAGTCCTCCAAGGGTCTCTGGAAACACCATATATTTT. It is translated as CASSPPRVSGNTIYF.

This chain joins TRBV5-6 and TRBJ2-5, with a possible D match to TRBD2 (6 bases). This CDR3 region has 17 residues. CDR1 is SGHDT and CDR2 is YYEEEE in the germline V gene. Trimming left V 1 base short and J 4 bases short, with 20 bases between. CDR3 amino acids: CASSLRTSLWNGETQYF. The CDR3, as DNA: TGTGCCAGCAGCTTGCGAACTAGCCTCTGGAACGGAGAGACCCAGTACTTC.

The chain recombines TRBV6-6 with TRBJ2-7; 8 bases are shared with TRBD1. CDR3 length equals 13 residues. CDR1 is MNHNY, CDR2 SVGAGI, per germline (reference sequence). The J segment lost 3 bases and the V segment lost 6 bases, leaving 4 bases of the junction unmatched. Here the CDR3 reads CASRTGGGYEQYF. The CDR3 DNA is TGTGCCAGCAGAACAGGGGGAGGCTACGAGCAGTACTTC.

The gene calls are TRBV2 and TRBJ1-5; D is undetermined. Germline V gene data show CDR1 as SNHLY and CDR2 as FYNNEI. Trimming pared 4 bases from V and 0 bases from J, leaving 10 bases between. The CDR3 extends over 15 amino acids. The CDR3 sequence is CASSGGSYSNQPQHF. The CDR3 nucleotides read TGTGCCAGCAGTGGAGGGAGTTATAGCAATCAGCCCCAGCATTTT.

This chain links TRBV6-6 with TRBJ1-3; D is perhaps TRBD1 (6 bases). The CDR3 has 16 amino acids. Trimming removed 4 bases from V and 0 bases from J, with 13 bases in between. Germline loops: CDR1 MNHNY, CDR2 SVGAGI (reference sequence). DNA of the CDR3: TGTGCCAGCAGTTTTGAACAGGGCCGCTCTGGAAACACCATATATTTT. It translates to CASSFEQGRSGNTIYF.

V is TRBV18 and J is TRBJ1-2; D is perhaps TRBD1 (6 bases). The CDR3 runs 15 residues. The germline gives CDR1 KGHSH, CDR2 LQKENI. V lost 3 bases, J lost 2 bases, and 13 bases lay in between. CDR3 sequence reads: CASSPSGAPNYGYTF. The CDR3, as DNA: TGTGCCAGCTCACCTTCAGGGGCCCCAAACTATGGCTACACCTTC.

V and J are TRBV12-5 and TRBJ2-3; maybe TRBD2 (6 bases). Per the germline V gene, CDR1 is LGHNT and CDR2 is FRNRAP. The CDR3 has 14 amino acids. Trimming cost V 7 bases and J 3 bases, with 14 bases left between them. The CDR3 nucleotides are TGTGCTAGTGTAAAATCGGGAGTGACAGATACGCAGTATTTT. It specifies CASVKSGVTDTQYF.

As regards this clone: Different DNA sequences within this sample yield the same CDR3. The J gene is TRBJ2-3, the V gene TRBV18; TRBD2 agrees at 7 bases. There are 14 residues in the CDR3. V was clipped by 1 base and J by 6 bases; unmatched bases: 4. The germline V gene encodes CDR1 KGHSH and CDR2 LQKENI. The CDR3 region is CASSPLAGGDTQYF. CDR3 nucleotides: TGTGCCAGCTCACCACTAGCGGGCGGGGATACGCAGTATTTT.

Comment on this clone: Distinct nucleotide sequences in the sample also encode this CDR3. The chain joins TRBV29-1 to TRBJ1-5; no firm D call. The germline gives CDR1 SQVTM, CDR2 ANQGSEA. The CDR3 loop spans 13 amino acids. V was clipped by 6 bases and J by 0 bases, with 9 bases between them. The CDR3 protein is CSVGRDSNQPQHF. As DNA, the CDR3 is TGCAGCGTAGGACGGGATAGCAATCAGCCCCAGCATTTT.

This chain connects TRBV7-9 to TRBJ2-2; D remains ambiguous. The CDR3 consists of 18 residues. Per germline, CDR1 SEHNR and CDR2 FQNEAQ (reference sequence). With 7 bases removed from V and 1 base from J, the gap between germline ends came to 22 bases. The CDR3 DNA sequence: TGTGCCAGCACCATGCCCCCCCGCGTCAGCATGAACACCGGGGAGCTGTTTTTT. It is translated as CASTMPPRVSMNTGELFF. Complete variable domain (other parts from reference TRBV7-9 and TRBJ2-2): DTGVSQNPRHKITKRGQNVTFRCDPISEHNRLYWYRQTLGQGPEFLTYFQNEAQLEKSRLLSDRFSAERPKGSFSTLEIQRTEQGDSAMYLCASTMPPRVSMNTGELFFGEGSRLTVL.

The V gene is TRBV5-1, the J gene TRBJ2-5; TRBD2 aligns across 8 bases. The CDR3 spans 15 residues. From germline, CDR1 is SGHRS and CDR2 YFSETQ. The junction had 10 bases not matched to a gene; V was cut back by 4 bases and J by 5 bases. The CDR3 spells CASSDGTRGRETQYF. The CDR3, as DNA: TGCGCCAGCAGCGACGGGACTAGGGGTAGGGAGACCCAGTACTTC.

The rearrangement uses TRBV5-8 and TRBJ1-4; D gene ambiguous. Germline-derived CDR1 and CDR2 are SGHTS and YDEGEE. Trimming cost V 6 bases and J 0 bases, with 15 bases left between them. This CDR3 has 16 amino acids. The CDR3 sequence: CASTRGVAATNEKLFF. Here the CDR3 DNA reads TGTGCCAGCACCCGGGGAGTGGCGGCAACTAATGAAAAACTGTTTTTT. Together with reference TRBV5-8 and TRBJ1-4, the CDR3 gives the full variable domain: EAGVTQSPTHLIKTRGQQATLRCSPISGHTSVYWYQQALGLGLQFLLWYDEGEERNRGNFPPRFSGRQFPNYSSELNVNALELEDSALYLCASTRGVAATNEKLFFGSGTQLSVL.

This chain's CDR3 is CASTTGKPTGELFF. CDR3 nucleotide sequence: TGTGCCAGCACCACAGGGAAACCCACCGGGGAGCTGTTTTTT. This chain links TRBV6-5 with TRBJ2-2; D is perhaps TRBD1 (6 bases). Germline CDR1 is MNHEY and CDR2 is SVGAGI. The V gene lost 7 bases and the J gene lost 4 bases, with 13 bases spanning the gap. The length of the CDR3 is 14 residues.

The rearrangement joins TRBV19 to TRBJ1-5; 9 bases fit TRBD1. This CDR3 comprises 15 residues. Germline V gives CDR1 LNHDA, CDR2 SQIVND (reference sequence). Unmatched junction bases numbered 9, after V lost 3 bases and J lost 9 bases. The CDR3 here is CASSMGPGTGRPQHF. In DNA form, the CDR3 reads TGTGCCAGTAGTATGGGCCCCGGGACAGGGAGGCCCCAGCATTTT.

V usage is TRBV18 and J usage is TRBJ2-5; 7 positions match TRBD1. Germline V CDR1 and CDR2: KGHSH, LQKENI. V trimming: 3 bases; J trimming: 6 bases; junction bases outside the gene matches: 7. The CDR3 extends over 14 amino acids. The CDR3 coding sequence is TGTGCCAGCTCACCTCCAGGGGGTTTAAAGACCCAGTACTTC. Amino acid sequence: CASSPPGGLKTQYF.

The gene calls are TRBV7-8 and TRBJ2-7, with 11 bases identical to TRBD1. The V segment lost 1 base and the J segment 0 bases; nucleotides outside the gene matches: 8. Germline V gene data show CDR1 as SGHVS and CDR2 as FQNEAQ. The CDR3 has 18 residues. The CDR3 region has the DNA TGTGCCAGCAGCTTAGGTTTTTGGGGACAGGGGGACTCCTACGAGCAGTACTTC. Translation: CASSLGFWGQGDSYEQYF.

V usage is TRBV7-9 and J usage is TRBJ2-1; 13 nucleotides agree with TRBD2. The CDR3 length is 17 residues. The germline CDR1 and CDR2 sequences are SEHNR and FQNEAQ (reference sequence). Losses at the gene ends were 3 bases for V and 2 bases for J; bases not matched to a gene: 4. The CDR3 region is CASSLGTSGDPYNEQFF. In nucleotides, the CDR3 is TGTGCCAGCAGCTTGGGGACTAGCGGGGATCCCTACAATGAGCAGTTCTTC.

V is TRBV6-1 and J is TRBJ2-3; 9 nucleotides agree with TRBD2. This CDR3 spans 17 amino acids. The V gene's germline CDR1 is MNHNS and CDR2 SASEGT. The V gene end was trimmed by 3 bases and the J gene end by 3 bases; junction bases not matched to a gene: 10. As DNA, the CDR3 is TGTGCCAGCAGTGATGGGGTAGCGGGAGTCAGAACAGATACGCAGTATTTT. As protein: CASSDGVAGVRTDTQYF.

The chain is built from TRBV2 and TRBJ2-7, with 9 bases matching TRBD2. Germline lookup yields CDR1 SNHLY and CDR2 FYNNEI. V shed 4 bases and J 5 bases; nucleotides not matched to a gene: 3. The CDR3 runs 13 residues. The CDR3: CASSVAGVNEQYF. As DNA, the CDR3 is TGTGCCAGCAGTGTAGCGGGAGTGAACGAGCAGTACTTC.

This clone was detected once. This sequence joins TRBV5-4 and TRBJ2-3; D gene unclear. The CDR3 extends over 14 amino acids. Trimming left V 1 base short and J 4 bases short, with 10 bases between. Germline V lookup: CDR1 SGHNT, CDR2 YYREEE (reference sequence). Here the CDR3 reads CASSLPRNSDTQYF. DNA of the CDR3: TGTGCCAGCAGCTTGCCCCGTAACTCAGATACGCAGTATTTT.

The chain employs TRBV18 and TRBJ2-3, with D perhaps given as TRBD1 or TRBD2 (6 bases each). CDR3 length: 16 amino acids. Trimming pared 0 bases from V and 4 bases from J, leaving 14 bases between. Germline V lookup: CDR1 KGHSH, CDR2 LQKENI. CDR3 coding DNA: TGTGCCAGCTCACCACCCGGAGGGGGACGGTCAGATACGCAGTATTTT. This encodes CASSPPGGGRSDTQYF.

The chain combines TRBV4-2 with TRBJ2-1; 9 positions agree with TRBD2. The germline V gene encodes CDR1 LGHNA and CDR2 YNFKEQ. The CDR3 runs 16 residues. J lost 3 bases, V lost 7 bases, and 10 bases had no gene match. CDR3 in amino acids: CASNPSSGENYNEQFF. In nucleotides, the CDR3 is TGTGCCAGCAACCCTTCTAGCGGGGAGAACTACAATGAGCAGTTCTTC.

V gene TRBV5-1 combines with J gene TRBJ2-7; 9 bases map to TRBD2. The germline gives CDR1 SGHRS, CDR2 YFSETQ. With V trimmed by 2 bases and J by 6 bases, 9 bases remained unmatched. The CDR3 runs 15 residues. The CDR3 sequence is CASSFGSGSTGEQYF. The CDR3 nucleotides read TGCGCCAGCAGCTTCGGTAGCGGGAGTACTGGCGAGCAGTACTTC.

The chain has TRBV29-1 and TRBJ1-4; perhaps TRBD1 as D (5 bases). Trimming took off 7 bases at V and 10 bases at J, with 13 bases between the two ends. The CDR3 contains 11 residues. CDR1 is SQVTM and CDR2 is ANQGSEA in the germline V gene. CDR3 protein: CSARDPGKLFF. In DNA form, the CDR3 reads TGCAGCGCACGGGACCCAGGAAAACTGTTTTTT.

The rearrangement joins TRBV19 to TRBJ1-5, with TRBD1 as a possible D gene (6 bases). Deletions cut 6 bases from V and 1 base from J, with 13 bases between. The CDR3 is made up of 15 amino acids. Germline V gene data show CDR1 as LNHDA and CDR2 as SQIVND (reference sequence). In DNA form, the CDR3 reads TGTGCCAGTAGGGTAGGACAGATAAGCAATCAGCCCCAGCATTTT. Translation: CASRVGQISNQPQHF.

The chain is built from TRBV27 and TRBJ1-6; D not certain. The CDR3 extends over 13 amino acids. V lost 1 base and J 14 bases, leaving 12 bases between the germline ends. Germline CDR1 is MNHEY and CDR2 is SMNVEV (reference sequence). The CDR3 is CASSLLARASLHF. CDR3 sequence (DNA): TGTGCCAGCAGTTTATTGGCCCGGGCCTCCCTCCACTTT.

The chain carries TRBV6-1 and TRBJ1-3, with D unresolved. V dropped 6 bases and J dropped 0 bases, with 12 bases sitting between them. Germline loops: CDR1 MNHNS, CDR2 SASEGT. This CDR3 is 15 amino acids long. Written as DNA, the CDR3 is TGTGCCAGCAGAACGATGGACCTCTCTGGAAACACCATATATTTT. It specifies CASRTMDLSGNTIYF.

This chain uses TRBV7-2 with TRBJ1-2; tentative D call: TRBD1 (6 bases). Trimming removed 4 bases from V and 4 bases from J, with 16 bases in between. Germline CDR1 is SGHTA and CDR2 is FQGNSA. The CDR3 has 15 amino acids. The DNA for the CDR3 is TGTGCCAGCAGCTCCCTGGGGGCTGATGGCTATGGCTACACCTTC. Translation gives CASSSLGADGYGYTF.